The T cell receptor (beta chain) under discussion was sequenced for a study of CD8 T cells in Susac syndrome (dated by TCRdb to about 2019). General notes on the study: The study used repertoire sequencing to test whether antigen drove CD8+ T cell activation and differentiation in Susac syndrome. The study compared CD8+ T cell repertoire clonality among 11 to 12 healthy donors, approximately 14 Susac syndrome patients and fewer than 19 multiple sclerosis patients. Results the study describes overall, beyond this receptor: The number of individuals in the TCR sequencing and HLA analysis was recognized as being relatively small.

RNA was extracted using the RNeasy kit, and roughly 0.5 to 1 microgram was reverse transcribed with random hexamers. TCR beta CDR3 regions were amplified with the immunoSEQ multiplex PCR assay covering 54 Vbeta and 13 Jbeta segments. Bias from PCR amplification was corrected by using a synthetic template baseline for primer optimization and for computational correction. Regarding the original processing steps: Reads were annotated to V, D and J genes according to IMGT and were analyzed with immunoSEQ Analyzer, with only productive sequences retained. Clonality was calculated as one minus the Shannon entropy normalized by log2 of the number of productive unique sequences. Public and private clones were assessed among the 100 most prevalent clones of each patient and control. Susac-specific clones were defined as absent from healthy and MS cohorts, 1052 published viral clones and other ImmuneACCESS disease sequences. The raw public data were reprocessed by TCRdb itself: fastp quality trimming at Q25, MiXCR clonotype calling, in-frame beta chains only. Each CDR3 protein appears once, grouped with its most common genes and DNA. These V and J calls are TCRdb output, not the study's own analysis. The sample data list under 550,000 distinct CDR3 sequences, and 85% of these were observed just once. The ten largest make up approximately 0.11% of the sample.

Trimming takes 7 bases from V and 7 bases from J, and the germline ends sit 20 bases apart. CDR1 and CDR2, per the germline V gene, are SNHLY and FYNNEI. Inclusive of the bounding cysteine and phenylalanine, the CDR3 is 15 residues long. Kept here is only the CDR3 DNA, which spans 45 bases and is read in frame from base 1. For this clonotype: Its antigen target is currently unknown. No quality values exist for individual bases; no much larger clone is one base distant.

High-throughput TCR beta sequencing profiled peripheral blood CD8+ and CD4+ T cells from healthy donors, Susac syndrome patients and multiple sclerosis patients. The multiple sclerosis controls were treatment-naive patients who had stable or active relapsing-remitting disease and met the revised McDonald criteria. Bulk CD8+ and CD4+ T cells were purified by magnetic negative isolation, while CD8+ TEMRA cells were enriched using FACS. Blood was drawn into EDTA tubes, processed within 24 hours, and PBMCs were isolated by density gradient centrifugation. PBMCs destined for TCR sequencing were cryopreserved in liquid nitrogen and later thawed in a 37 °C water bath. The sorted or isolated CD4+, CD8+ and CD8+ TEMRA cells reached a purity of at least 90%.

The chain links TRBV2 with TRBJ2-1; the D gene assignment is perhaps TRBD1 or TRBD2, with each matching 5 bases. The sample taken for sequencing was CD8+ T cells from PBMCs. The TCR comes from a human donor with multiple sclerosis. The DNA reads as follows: TGTGCCAGCACCCCGGGGCAGGAGATTCTAAATGAGCAGTTCTTC. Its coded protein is CASTPGQEILNEQFF.